The T cell receptor beta chain described here comes from a study of blood T cell repertoires in COVID-19. Method: immunoSEQ multiplex PCR; TCRdb's copy keeps in-frame clones and lacks some. The table lists 140,000 to 150,000 clones, more than 80% of them singletons. The CDR3 length is 15 residues. The germline CDR1 and CDR2 sequences are SEHNR and FQNEAQ (reference sequence). V lost 5 bases and J 3 bases, leaving 17 bases between the germline ends. Sequenced: PBMCs or T cells enriched from blood (not recorded which). The receptor comes from a man aged 45-60 years who had recovered from COVID-19. The chain employs TRBV7-9 and TRBJ2-7; weak D call: TRBD2 (5 bases). The CDR3 sequence: CASSPPFGNGYEQYF. The CDR3 DNA follows: TGTGCCAGCAGCCCGCCTTTCGGGAATGGCTACGAGCAGTACTTC.